The rows below give T cell receptor beta chains drawn from one sample of a study of cytomegalovirus exposure and HLA in healthy donors. Some clones are missing from TCRdb's copy, which holds only in-frame ones; the method was immunoSEQ multiplex PCR. Of 200,000 or so clones in the sample, roughly 81% are singletons; the top ten hold approximately 2.1%. Sequencing was done on a sample of PBMCs. The receptors derive from a woman aged 25 to 39 in good health and CMV-seropositive. Both conserved end residues are part of each CDR3. D genes are given only for firm matches. Part of the rows lack a size; the others show once, few, many or a class for expanded clones.

v_gene	abundance	j_gene	d_gene	len	CDR3aa	CDR3nt
TRBV7-9	-	TRBJ1-2	TRBD1	16	CASSQGQGLRLDGYTF	TGTGCCAGCAGCCAAGGACAGGGTTTAAGGTTGGATGGCTACACCTTC
TRBV5-1	-	TRBJ2-5	-	15	CASSSDSQSGETQYF	TGCGCCAGCAGCTCGGATAGCCAATCGGGGGAGACCCAGTACTTC
TRBV28	-	TRBJ1-5	-	12	CASREAGQPQHF	TGTGCCAGCCGGGAGGCGGGGCAGCCCCAGCATTTT
TRBV7-9	once	TRBJ2-5	-	12	CASSSVLGTQYF	TGTGCCAGCAGCAGCGTGTTAGGGACCCAGTACTTC
TRBV7-2	-	TRBJ2-5	TRBD2	15	CASSLGGRAEETQYF	TGTGCCAGCAGCTTAGGAGGGAGGGCAGAAGAGACCCAGTACTTC
TRBV5-8	few	TRBJ2-7	-	14	CASSSREPVYEQYF	TGTGCCAGCAGCTCCCGGGAGCCTGTATACGAGCAGTACTTC
TRBV28	-	TRBJ1-5	TRBD1	14	CASNEGADNQPQHF	TGTGCCAGCAATGAGGGGGCAGACAATCAGCCCCAGCATTTT
TRBV5-5	once	TRBJ1-5	-	16	CASSFAGAYSNQPQHF	TGTGCCAGCAGCTTCGCGGGTGCATATAGCAATCAGCCCCAGCATTTT
TRBV5-1	-	TRBJ2-7	TRBD1	14	CASSMDRVVNEQYF	TGCGCCAGCAGTATGGACAGGGTAGTAAACGAGCAGTACTTC
TRBV2	-	TRBJ2-7	-	13	CASNLGGRYEQYF	TGTGCCAGCAACCTAGGGGGTCGGTACGAGCAGTACTTC
TRBV18	-	TRBJ1-5	TRBD1	16	CASSPAMGTGKQPQHF	TGTGCCAGCTCACCAGCGATGGGGACAGGGAAGCAGCCCCAGCATTTT
TRBV15	-	TRBJ2-7	-	15	CATSRGTGGGLALKF	TGTGCCACCAGCAGAGGGACAGGGGGGGGACTAGCGCTAAAGTTC
TRBV6-5	once	TRBJ1-1	-	15	CASSSPLPGGTEAFF	TGTGCCAGCAGTTCACCCCTGCCCGGGGGCACTGAAGCTTTCTTT
TRBV5-6	few	TRBJ2-4	TRBD2	16	CASSPGLAGVKNIQYF	TGTGCCAGCAGCCCTGGACTAGCGGGAGTCAAAAACATTCAGTACTTC
TRBV27	-	TRBJ2-3	-	14	CASSLQGNRYAVFF	TGTGCCAGCAGTTTACAGGGGAACAGATACGCAGTATTCTTT
TRBV27	-	TRBJ1-6	-	16	CASSFVGDSYNSPLHF	TGTGCCAGCAGTTTCGTCGGGGACTCCTATAATTCACCCCTCCACTTT
TRBV7-2	-	TRBJ2-1	-	14	CASSLAYRVHEQFF	TGTGCCAGCAGCTTAGCCTACAGGGTCCATGAGCAGTTCTTC